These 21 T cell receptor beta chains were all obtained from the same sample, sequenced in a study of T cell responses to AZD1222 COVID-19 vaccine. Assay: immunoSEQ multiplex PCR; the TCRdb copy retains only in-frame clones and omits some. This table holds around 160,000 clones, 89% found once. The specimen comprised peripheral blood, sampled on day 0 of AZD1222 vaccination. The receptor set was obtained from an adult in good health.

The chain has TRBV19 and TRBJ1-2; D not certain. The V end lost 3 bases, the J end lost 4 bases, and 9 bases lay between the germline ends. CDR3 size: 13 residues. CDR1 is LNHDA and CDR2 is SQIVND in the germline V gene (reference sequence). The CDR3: CASSMQELYGYTF. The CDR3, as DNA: TGTGCCAGTAGTATGCAGGAGCTCTATGGCTACACCTTC.

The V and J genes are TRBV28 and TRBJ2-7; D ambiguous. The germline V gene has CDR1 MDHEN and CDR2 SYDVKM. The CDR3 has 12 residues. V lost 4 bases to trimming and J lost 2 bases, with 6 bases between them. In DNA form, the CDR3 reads TGTGCCAGCAGTTCGAGGCCCTACGAGCAGTACTTC. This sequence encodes CASSSRPYEQYF.

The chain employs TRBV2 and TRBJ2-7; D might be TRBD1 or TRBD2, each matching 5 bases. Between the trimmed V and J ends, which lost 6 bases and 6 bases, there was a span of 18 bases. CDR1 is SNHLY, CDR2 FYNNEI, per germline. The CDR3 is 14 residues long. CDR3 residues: CASSPGTWEAEQYF. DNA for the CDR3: TGTGCCAGCAGCCCCGGGACGTGGGAAGCCGAGCAGTACTTC.

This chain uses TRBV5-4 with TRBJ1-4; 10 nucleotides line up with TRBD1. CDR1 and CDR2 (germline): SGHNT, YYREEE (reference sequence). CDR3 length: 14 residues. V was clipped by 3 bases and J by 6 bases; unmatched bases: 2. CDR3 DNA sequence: TGTGCCAGCAGCTGGACAGGGGGAGATGAAAAACTGTTTTTT. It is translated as CASSWTGGDEKLFF. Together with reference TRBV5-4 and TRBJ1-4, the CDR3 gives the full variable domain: ETGVTQSPTHLIKTRGQQVTLRCSSQSGHNTVSWYQQALGQGPQFIFQYYREEENGRGNFPPRFSGLQFPNYSSELNVNALELDDSALYLCASSWTGGDEKLFFGSGTQLSVL.

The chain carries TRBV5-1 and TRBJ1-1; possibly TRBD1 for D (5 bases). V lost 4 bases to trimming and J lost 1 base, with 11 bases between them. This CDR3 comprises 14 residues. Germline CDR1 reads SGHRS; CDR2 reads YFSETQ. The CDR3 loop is CASSPGTGNTEAFF. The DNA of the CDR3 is TGCGCCAGCAGCCCCGGGACTGGGAACACTGAAGCTTTCTTT.

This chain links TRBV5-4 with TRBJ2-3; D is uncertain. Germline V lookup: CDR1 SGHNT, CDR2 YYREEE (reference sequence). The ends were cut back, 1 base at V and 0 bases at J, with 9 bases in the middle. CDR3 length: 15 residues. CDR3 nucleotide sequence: TGTGCCAGCAGCTTGAAGGCCGCAAGCACAGATACGCAGTATTTT. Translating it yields CASSLKAASTDTQYF.

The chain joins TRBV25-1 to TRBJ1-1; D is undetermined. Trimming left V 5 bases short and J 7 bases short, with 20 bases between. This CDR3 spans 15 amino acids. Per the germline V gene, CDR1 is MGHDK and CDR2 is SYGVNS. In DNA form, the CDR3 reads TGTGCCAGCAGTAGAACTGCCTCCCACGGCAGTGAAGCTTTCTTT. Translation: CASSRTASHGSEAFF.

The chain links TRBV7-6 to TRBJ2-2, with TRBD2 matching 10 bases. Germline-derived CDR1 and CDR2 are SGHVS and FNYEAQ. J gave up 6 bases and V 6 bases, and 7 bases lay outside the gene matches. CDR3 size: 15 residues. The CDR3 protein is CASSPSSGRSGELFF. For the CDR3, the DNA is TGTGCCAGCAGTCCTTCTAGCGGGAGATCCGGGGAGCTGTTTTTT.

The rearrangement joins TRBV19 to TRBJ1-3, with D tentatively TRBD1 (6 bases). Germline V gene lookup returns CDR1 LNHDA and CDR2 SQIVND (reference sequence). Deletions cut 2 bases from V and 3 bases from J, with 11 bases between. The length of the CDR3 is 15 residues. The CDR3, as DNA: TGTGCCAGTAGTATAAACAGGGTCGTTGGAAACACCATATATTTT. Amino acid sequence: CASSINRVVGNTIYF.

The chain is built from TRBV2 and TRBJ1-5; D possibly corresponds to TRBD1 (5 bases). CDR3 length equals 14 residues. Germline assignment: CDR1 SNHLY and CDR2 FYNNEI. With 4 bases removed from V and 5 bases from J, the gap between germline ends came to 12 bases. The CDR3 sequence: CASSAGTADQPQHF. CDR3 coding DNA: TGTGCCAGCAGTGCCGGGACGGCCGATCAGCCCCAGCATTTT.

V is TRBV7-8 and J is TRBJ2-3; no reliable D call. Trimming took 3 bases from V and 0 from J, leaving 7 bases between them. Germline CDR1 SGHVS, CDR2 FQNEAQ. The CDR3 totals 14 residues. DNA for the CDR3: TGTGCCAGCAGCTTTCGCACTAGCACAGATACGCAGTATTTT. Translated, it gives CASSFRTSTDTQYF.

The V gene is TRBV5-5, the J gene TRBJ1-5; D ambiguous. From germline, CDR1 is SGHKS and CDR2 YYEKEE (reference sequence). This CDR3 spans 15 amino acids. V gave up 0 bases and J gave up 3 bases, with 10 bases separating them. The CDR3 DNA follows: TGTGCCAGCAGCTTGGAAGGGATCTACAATCAGCCCCAGCATTTT. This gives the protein CASSLEGIYNQPQHF.

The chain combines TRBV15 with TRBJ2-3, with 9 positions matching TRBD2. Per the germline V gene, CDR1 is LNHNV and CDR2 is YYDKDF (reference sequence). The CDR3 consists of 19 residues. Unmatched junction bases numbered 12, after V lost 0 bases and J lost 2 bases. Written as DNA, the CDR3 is TGTGCCACCAGCAGAGATAATTCACGAGCGGGAGGCGCCACAGATACGCAGTATTTT. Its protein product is CATSRDNSRAGGATDTQYF. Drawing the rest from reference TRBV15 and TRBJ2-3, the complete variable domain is DAMVIQNPRYQVTQFGKPVTLSCSQTLNHNVMYWYQQKSSQAPKLLFHYYDKDFNNEADTPDNFQSRRPNTSFCFLDIRSPGLGDTAMYLCATSRDNSRAGGATDTQYFGPGTRLTVL.

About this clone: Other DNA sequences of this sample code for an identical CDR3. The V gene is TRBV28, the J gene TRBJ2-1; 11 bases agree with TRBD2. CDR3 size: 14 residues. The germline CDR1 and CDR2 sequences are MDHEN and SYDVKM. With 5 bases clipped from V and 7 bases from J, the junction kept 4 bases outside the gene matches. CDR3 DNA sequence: TGTGCCAGCAGTCTAGCGGGAGGAAGGAATGAGCAGTTCTTC. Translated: CASSLAGGRNEQFF.

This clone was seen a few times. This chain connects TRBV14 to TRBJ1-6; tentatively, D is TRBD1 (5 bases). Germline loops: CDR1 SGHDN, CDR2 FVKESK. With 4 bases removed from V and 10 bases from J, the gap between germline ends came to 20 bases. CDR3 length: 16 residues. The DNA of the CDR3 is TGTGCCAGCAGCCTTAGGAGGGGCCAATTTCACTCACCCCTCCACTTT. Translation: CASSLRRGQFHSPLHF.

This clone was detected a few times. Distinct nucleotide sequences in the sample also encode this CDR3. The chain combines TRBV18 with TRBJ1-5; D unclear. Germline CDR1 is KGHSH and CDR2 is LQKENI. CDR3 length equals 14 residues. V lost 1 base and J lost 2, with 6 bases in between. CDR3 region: CASSPQGGNQPQHF. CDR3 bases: TGTGCCAGCTCACCACAGGGCGGCAATCAGCCCCAGCATTTT.

As DNA, the CDR3 is TGTGCCAGCAGTCTATTTCCCCGAATTGCGGCCCAGTACTTC. It translates to CASSLFPRIAAQYF. The rearrangement links TRBV6-5 to TRBJ2-5; D gene unclear. Trimming pared 5 bases from V and 9 bases from J, leaving 19 bases between. This CDR3 contains 14 residues. CDR1 MNHEY and CDR2 SVGAGI come from the germline V gene.

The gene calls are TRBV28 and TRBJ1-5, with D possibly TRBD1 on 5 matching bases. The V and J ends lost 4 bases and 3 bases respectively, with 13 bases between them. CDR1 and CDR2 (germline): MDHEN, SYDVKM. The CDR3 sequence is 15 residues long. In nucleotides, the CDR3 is TGTGCCAGCAGTTCGACAGCTATACTCAATCAGCCCCAGCATTTT. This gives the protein CASSSTAILNQPQHF. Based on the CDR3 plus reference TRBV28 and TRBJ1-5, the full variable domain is DVKVTQSSRYLVKRTGEKVFLECVQDMDHENMFWYRQDPGLGLRLIYFSYDVKMKEKGDIPEGYSVSREKKERFSLILESASTNQTSMYLCASSSTAILNQPQHFGDGTRLSIL.

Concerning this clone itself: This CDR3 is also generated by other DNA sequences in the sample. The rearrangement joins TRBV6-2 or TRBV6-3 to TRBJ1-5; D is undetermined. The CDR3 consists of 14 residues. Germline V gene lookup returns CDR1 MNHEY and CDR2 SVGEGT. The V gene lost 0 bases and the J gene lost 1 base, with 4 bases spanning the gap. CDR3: CASSYSGSNQPQHF. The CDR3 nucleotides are TGTGCCAGCAGTTACTCGGGGAGCAATCAGCCCCAGCATTTT.

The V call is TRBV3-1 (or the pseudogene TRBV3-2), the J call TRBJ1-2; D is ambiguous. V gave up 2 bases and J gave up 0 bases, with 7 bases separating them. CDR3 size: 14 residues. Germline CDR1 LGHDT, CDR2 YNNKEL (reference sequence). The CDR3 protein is CASSQLGTNYGYTF. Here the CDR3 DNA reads TGTGCCAGCAGCCAACTCGGGACTAACTATGGCTACACCTTC.

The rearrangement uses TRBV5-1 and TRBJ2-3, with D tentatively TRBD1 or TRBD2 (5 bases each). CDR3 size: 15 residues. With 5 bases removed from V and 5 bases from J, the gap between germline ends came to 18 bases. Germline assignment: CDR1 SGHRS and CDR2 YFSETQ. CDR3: CASRGDPGVIDTQYF. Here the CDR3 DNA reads TGCGCCAGCAGAGGGGACCCTGGGGTAATAGATACGCAGTATTTT.